A single sample gave rise to the 30 T cell receptor beta chains below, sequenced in a study of identical twins. Each CDR3 protein gets one entry after TCRdb re-called the 5' RACE reads with MiXCR. The sample lists 350,000 or so distinct CDR3 sequences, around an eighth occurring once. This same sample was also part of a study on yellow fever vaccine responses in identical twins.

The sequenced sample consisted of CD8+ T cells sorted from blood. The receptors come from a woman under 30 in good health.

This clonotype was counted a few times. The V call is TRBV20-1, the J call TRBJ2-3, with 7 nucleotides matching TRBD2. Germline V gene lookup returns CDR1 DFQATT and CDR2 SNEGSKA (reference sequence). The CDR3 totals 13 residues. Losses at the gene ends were 4 bases for V and 4 bases for J; bases not matched to a gene: 5. CDR3 coding DNA: TGCAGTGCTACGCGGGACTACGCAGATACGCAGTATTTT. It translates to CSATRDYADTQYF.

The chain has TRBV7-9 and TRBJ2-2, with 10 bases aligning to TRBD1. The CDR3 is made up of 16 amino acids. Germline CDR1 reads SEHNR; CDR2 reads FQNEAQ (reference sequence). J gave up 3 bases and V 7 bases, and 8 bases lay outside the gene matches. The CDR3 bases are TGTGCCAGCAAGACAGGGGGCGGTTCGGACACCGGGGAGCTGTTTTTT. Its protein product is CASKTGGGSDTGELFF.

This clonotype was recorded a few times. The rearrangement joins TRBV3-1 to TRBJ2-3, with 9 nucleotides matching TRBD1. Germline V gene sequence: CDR1 LGHDT, CDR2 YNNKEL (reference sequence). CDR3 size: 14 residues. V dropped 4 bases and J dropped 6; count of bases not matched to a gene: 5. The CDR3: CASSRGTGPDTQYF. The DNA for the CDR3 is TGTGCCAGCAGCCGAGGGACAGGGCCCGATACGCAGTATTTT.

There are a few counts of this clonotype. The chain employs TRBV19 and TRBJ2-1; D is unclear. Per germline, CDR1 LNHDA and CDR2 SQIVND (reference sequence). CDR3 length: 14 residues. V lost 1 base and J 3 bases, leaving 7 bases between the germline ends. CDR3 residues: CASSIGMVYNEQFF. The CDR3 bases are TGTGCCAGTAGTATAGGGATGGTCTACAATGAGCAGTTCTTC.

In this sample, this clonotype turned up a few times. J is TRBJ2-5 and V is TRBV7-6; no definite D call. Germline V gene sequence: CDR1 SGHVS, CDR2 FNYEAQ. This CDR3 is built from 13 residues. The V and J ends lost 5 bases and 5 bases respectively, with 12 bases between them. The CDR3 coding sequence is TGTGCCAGCAGCCCTCTGTTTGAGGAGACCCAGTACTTC. The encoded protein is CASSPLFEETQYF. The full variable domain, with the rest looked up from reference TRBV7-6 and TRBJ2-5, is GAGVSQSPRYKVTKRGQDVALRCDPISGHVSLYWYRQALGQGPEFLTYFNYEAQQDKSGLPNDRFSAERPEGSISTLTIQRTEQRDSAMYRCASSPLFEETQYFGPGTRLLVL.

There are many counts of this clonotype. This chain joins TRBV13 and TRBJ1-2; maybe TRBD1 (6 bases). This CDR3 has 13 residues. The V end lost 3 bases, the J end lost 4 bases, and 9 bases lay between the germline ends. Germline-derived CDR1 and CDR2 are PRHDT and FYEKMQ (reference sequence). For the CDR3, the DNA is TGTGCCAGCAGCTTGGGCAGGGGCTATGGCTACACCTTC. Translation gives CASSLGRGYGYTF.

This clonotype was counted a few times. This chain joins TRBV2 and TRBJ2-3; the D is unclear. The CDR3 has 12 amino acids. V was pared by 8 bases and J by 5 bases, with 11 bases between. Germline V gene sequence: CDR1 SNHLY, CDR2 FYNNEI. The CDR3 DNA reads as TGTGCCAGCCGACAAGTGGGAGATACGCAGTATTTT. Translated, it gives CASRQVGDTQYF.

The V call is TRBV27, the J call TRBJ1-1; possibly TRBD1 for D (5 bases). CDR1 is MNHEY, CDR2 SMNVEV, per germline (reference sequence). This CDR3 is 15 amino acids long. V lost 6 bases and J 5 bases, leaving 19 bases between the germline ends. CDR3 protein: CASSSNAGIGTEAFF. The CDR3 coding sequence is TGTGCCAGCAGCTCAAACGCAGGGATAGGAACTGAAGCTTTCTTT.

This chain links TRBV27 with TRBJ2-1; 7 bases map to TRBD1. V trimming: 5 bases; J trimming: 7 bases; junction bases outside the gene matches: 8. CDR1 MNHEY and CDR2 SMNVEV come from the germline V gene (reference sequence). This CDR3 has 14 amino acids. The CDR3 nucleotides read TGTGCCAGCAGTCTCGACAGGGTGCTGAATGAGCAGTTCTTC. This sequence encodes CASSLDRVLNEQFF.

A remark on this clonotype: A read error may account for a junction end that differs from germline. The chain recombines TRBV7-8 with TRBJ1-1, with D unclear. CDR1 is SGHVS and CDR2 is FQNEAQ in the germline V gene. The CDR3 runs to 15 residues. The CDR3 nucleotides are TGTGCCAGCAGCGTAGCTGTGGGGTTGAACACTGAAGCTTTCTTT. Protein: CASSVAVGLNTEAFF.

This clonotype was recorded at least ten times. The chain recombines TRBV15 with TRBJ2-3, with TRBD1 identical over 9 bases. The V segment lost 2 bases and the J segment 9 bases; nucleotides outside the gene matches: 9. This CDR3 contains 15 residues. Germline CDR1 is LNHNV and CDR2 is YYDKDF (reference sequence). CDR3 in DNA: TGTGCCACCAGCAGAACAACCGGGACAGGGCTCACGCAGTATTTT. As protein: CATSRTTGTGLTQYF.

This clonotype was picked up many times. The chain is built from TRBV5-1 and TRBJ2-5; D not certain. The length of the CDR3 is 14 residues. With 0 bases removed from V and 0 bases from J, the gap between germline ends came to 6 bases. CDR1 is SGHRS, CDR2 YFSETQ, per germline. The chain's CDR3 is CASSLEGNQETQYF. CDR3 coding DNA: TGCGCCAGCAGCTTGGAGGGCAACCAAGAGACCCAGTACTTC.

This rearrangement joins TRBV5-6 to TRBJ2-5; perhaps TRBD2 as D (7 bases). V lost 3 bases and J 4 bases, leaving 16 bases between the germline ends. Per the germline V gene, CDR1 is SGHDT and CDR2 is YYEEEE. This CDR3 contains 15 residues. Written as DNA, the CDR3 is TGTGCCAGCAGCTATGGCGGGAGAGGGGGAGAGACCCAGTACTTC. Residues: CASSYGGRGGETQYF.

This clonotype was seen repeatedly, ten times or more. The chain employs TRBV4-1 and TRBJ1-1, with a weak D call TRBD1 (5 bases). The V end was cut by 0 bases, the J end by 6 bases, with 17 bases between. The CDR3 covers 16 residues. Per the germline V gene, CDR1 is MGHRA and CDR2 is YSYEKL. The CDR3 here is CASSQEGGYRYAEAFF. The CDR3 bases are TGCGCCAGCAGCCAAGAAGGAGGATACAGGTATGCTGAAGCTTTCTTT.

This clonotype was observed a handful of times. The rearrangement joins TRBV6-1 to TRBJ1-2; the match to TRBD1 covers 8 bases. CDR3 length: 12 amino acids. The V gene's germline CDR1 is MNHNS and CDR2 SASEGT. After removal of 8 bases from V and 7 bases from J, the junction contained 6 bases not matched to a gene. CDR3 DNA: TGTGCCAGCCCGGACAGGGCCGGTGGCTACACCTTC. This gives the protein CASPDRAGGYTF.

This clonotype was observed many times. V is TRBV12-3 or TRBV12-4 and J is TRBJ2-1, with D perhaps matching TRBD2 (6 bases). The CDR3 extends over 14 amino acids. V dropped 5 bases and J dropped 2 bases, with 10 bases sitting between them. The CDR3 region is CASSLSGPYNEQFF. CDR3 nucleotides: TGTGCCAGCAGTCTTAGCGGACCCTACAATGAGCAGTTCTTC.

This chain joins TRBV6-5 and TRBJ1-2; 7 positions agree with TRBD1. V dropped 0 bases and J dropped 3; count of bases not matched to a gene: 1. The CDR3 length is 14 residues. Germline V lookup: CDR1 MNHEY, CDR2 SVGAGI. The CDR3 spells CASSYSQGDYGYTF. The CDR3 nucleotides read TGTGCCAGCAGTTACTCGCAGGGGGACTATGGCTACACCTTC.

This chain joins TRBV5-1 and TRBJ2-7, with 7 nucleotides matching TRBD2. The CDR3 is 18 amino acids. With 0 bases clipped from V and 3 bases from J, the junction kept 15 bases outside the gene matches. Germline V gene sequence: CDR1 SGHRS, CDR2 YFSETQ. The CDR3 DNA reads as TGCGCCAGCAGCTTGGCCAGGGCGGGAGCCCAACGCGTCTACGAGCAGTACTTC. Amino acids: CASSLARAGAQRVYEQYF.

The chain employs TRBV11-3 and TRBJ2-7, with D maybe TRBD2 (5 bases). CDR3 length: 13 residues. V lost 7 bases and J 0 bases, leaving 10 bases between the germline ends. In germline, CDR1 is SGHNT, CDR2 YENEEA. The CDR3 is CASTKDYSYEQYF. The DNA of the CDR3 is TGTGCCAGCACGAAAGACTACTCCTACGAGCAGTACTTC.

A few counts support this clonotype. This chain uses TRBV6-2 or TRBV6-3 with TRBJ2-5; D might be TRBD2 (5 bases). V lost 2 bases to trimming and J lost 1 base, with 11 bases between them. Looked up from germline, CDR1 is MNHEY and CDR2 is SVGEGT. The CDR3 sequence is 15 residues long. The CDR3 loop reads CASSYVRGIQETQYF. The CDR3 region has the DNA TGTGCCAGCAGTTACGTTAGAGGGATCCAAGAGACCCAGTACTTC.

The rearrangement uses TRBV19 and TRBJ1-1; D is undetermined. The CDR3 is 11 amino acids. The V gene lost 10 bases and the J gene lost 6 bases, with 12 bases spanning the gap. CDR1 LNHDA and CDR2 SQIVND come from the germline V gene (reference sequence). In DNA form, the CDR3 reads TGTGCCATCGGACGAGAGGCTGAAGCTTTCTTT. The encoded protein is CAIGREAEAFF.

The chain carries TRBV10-3 and TRBJ1-4; 11 bases map to TRBD1. V was pared by 6 bases and J by 5 bases, with 5 bases of the junction left unmatched. The CDR3 covers 15 residues. Germline V gene data show CDR1 as ENHRY and CDR2 as SYGVKD. For the CDR3, the DNA is TGTGCCATCAGCCACGGACAGGGGGCCAATGAAAAACTGTTTTTT. Protein sequence: CAISHGQGANEKLFF.

The chain links TRBV20-1 to TRBJ2-1; 8 bases fit TRBD2. With 0 bases clipped from V and 8 bases from J, the junction kept 6 bases outside the gene matches. Germline CDR1 DFQATT, CDR2 SNEGSKA (reference sequence). This CDR3 spans 14 amino acids. The CDR3 nucleotides read TGCAGTGCTAGAGATCATCTAGCGGGCGATGAGCAGTTCTTC. This codes for CSARDHLAGDEQFF.

This clonotype has a count of ten or more. The chain joins TRBV7-3 to TRBJ2-2; tentatively, D is TRBD2 (5 bases). Germline V gives CDR1 SGHTA, CDR2 FQGTGA. The V end lost 3 bases, the J end lost 6 bases, and 8 bases lay between the germline ends. The CDR3 contains 13 residues. In nucleotides, the CDR3 is TGTGCCAGCAGCTTTGGAGGTGCCGGGGAGCTGTTTTTT. It specifies CASSFGGAGELFF.

This clonotype was counted only a few times. The chain recombines TRBV7-9 with TRBJ2-1, with D possibly being TRBD2 (6 bases). The V and J ends lost 8 bases and 5 bases respectively, with 13 bases between them. The CDR3 is 13 residues long. Looked up from germline, CDR1 is SEHNR and CDR2 is FQNEAQ (reference sequence). CDR3 DNA: TGTGCCAGCGGCGGGGACTCACACAATGAGCAGTTCTTC. This gives the protein CASGGDSHNEQFF.

This chain connects TRBV5-6 to TRBJ2-1; D remains ambiguous. The germline CDR1 and CDR2 sequences are SGHDT and YYEEEE. The V and J ends lost 0 bases and 5 bases respectively, with 9 bases between them. The CDR3 has 14 amino acids. CDR3 sequence reads: CASSLAPGHNEQFF. In nucleotides, the CDR3 is TGTGCCAGCAGCTTGGCCCCAGGCCACAATGAGCAGTTCTTC.

This clonotype appeared a few times. This chain connects TRBV2 to TRBJ2-1; perhaps TRBD1 as D (7 bases). The V gene lost 2 bases and the J gene lost 5 bases, with 16 bases spanning the gap. Germline V gene lookup returns CDR1 SNHLY and CDR2 FYNNEI. The CDR3 sequence is 16 residues long. This CDR3 reads CASSESGGGDNNEQFF. The CDR3 DNA follows: TGTGCCAGCAGTGAATCCGGAGGGGGCGACAACAATGAGCAGTTCTTC.

The CDR3 DNA sequence: TGTGCCAGCAACGTAAAACCGGGACACCTGAACACTGAAGCTTTCTTT. Residues: CASNVKPGHLNTEAFF. The rearrangement joins TRBV11-2 to TRBJ1-1; tentatively, D is TRBD1 (6 bases). Germline V CDR1 and CDR2: SGHAT, FQNNGV. Trimming stripped 7 bases from V and 0 bases from J, with 18 bases between. The CDR3 extends over 16 amino acids.

This clonotype occurred a few times. J is TRBJ2-2 and V is TRBV3-1; D call uncertain. Per germline, CDR1 LGHDT and CDR2 YNNKEL (reference sequence). V was cut by 4 bases and J by 5 bases, with 11 bases left in between. The CDR3 runs to 14 residues. CDR3 nucleotide sequence: TGTGCCAGCAGCCCATGGACGATTACCGGGGAGCTGTTTTTT. As protein: CASSPWTITGELFF.

V gene TRBV3-1 combines with J gene TRBJ1-6; D gene ambiguous. In germline, CDR1 is LGHDT, CDR2 YNNKEL (reference sequence). The V end lost 0 bases, the J end lost 9 bases, and 15 bases lay between the germline ends. The CDR3 runs to 16 residues. CDR3: CASSQDLLGYFSPLHF. CDR3 coding DNA: TGTGCCAGCAGCCAAGATCTTCTGGGATATTTTTCACCCCTCCACTTT.